The rows below give T cell receptor beta chains drawn from one sample of a study of cytomegalovirus exposure and HLA in healthy donors. Data came from immunoSEQ multiplex PCR; TCRdb stores just in-frame clones and leaves some out. The sample includes about 180,000 clones, roughly four fifths of them seen just once. Sequencing used PBMCs. The receptors derive from a woman aged 45-65 years in good health and CMV-seronegative. Both conserved end residues are part of each CDR3. D genes are given only for firm matches. Rows may omit the clone size; those that give it use once, few, many or a size class.

J gene,D gene,V gene,clone size,CDR3 length,CDR3 DNA,CDR3 protein
TRBJ1-2,-,TRBV18,-,15,TGTGCCAGCTCACCACTCTTTCAGGAGGCCTATGGCTACACCTTC,CASSPLFQEAYGYTF
TRBJ2-7,TRBD1,TRBV30,few,13,TGTGCCTGGAGCTGGACAGGGACCTACGAGCAGTACTTC,CAWSWTGTYEQYF
TRBJ2-7,TRBD2,TRBV27,-,17,TGTGCCAGCAGTTACGGACTAGCGGGAGAGAGCTCCTACGAGCAGTACTTC,CASSYGLAGESSYEQYF
TRBJ2-3,TRBD2,TRBV5-1,-,16,TGCGCCAGCAGCTTGGCTCTAGCGGGAGGCGCAGATACGCAGTATTTT,CASSLALAGGADTQYF
TRBJ1-2,TRBD1,TRBV7-2,-,15,TGTGCCAGCAGCTTAGTGTGGGACAGGGGCTCTGGCTACACCTTC,CASSLVWDRGSGYTF
TRBJ1-2,TRBD1,TRBV28,-,18,TGTGCCAGCAGTTTAATTCAAAATAACAGGGGGCATGGCTATGGCTACACCTTC,CASSLIQNNRGHGYGYTF
TRBJ1-1,-,TRBV5-6,-,12,TGTGCCAGCAGCTTGAGGGGAGGAGTCGCTTTCTTT,CASSLRGGVAFF
TRBJ1-3,TRBD1,TRBV27,-,18,TGTGCCAGCAGTTTATCTTTTTTGGAGGGGGCTCGCGGAAACACCATATATTTT,CASSLSFLEGARGNTIYF
TRBJ2-1,TRBD2,TRBV6-6,-,16,TGTGCCAGCATAAAACCCGGGACTAGCGGGAGCAATGAGCAGTTCTTC,CASIKPGTSGSNEQFF
TRBJ2-7,TRBD2,TRBV4-2,-,14,TGTGCCAGCAGCCAAGGCGGGAGTGGGTACGAGCAGTACTTC,CASSQGGSGYEQYF
TRBJ2-7,TRBD2,TRBV30,-,14,TGTGCCTGGATGGTAGCGGGGACAACCTACGAGCAGTACTTC,CAWMVAGTTYEQYF
TRBJ2-4,TRBD2,TRBV9,-,14,TGTGCCAGCAGCGTAGCAGCGGGAGTTGGCATTCAGTACTTC,CASSVAAGVGIQYF
TRBJ2-5,TRBD1,TRBV7-3,-,16,TGTGCCAGCAGCTTAACGACTGGACAGGGGGGGGAGACCCAGTACTTC,CASSLTTGQGGETQYF
TRBJ2-7,-,TRBV7-9,-,16,TGTGCCAGCACCCCGAGCGGGAGAGGGGGACAGGGCGAGCAGTACTTC,CASTPSGRGGQGEQYF
TRBJ1-4,-,TRBV15,-,15,TGTGCCACCAGCAGAGGACAGAAAACTAATGAAAAACTGTTTTTT,CATSRGQKTNEKLFF
TRBJ1-2,TRBD1,TRBV25-1,-,16,TGTGCCAGCAGTGAACACCGACAGGGAATTAACTATGGCTACACCTTC,CASSEHRQGINYGYTF
TRBJ2-1,TRBD2,TRBV2,few,16,TGTGCCAGCAGCCCCGGACTAGCGGGGGGGGTCAATGAGCAGTTCTTC,CASSPGLAGGVNEQFF
TRBJ2-7,TRBD2,TRBV7-3,-,14,TGTGCCAGCAGCCTTAGCGGGGGGGCCGACGAGCAGTACTTC,CASSLSGGADEQYF
TRBJ1-1,-,TRBV5-6,-,14,TGTGCCAGCAGCTTGGATGGCAGGGGCACTGAAGCTTTCTTT,CASSLDGRGTEAFF
TRBJ2-1,TRBD2,TRBV5-1,-,16,TGCGCCAGCAGCTTCTTAGCGGGGAGCTCCTACAATGAGCAGTTCTTC,CASSFLAGSSYNEQFF
TRBJ2-1,TRBD2,TRBV19,-,15,TGTGCCAGTAGTATAGGGGGAACGGCCGGGGGGGAGCAGTTCTTC,CASSIGGTAGGEQFF
TRBJ2-1,-,TRBV27,few,14,TGTGCCAGCAGTTTATCTGGGGAGTACAATGAGCAGTTCTTC,CASSLSGEYNEQFF
TRBJ2-3,TRBD1,TRBV7-8,-,14,TGTGCCAGCAGCTTACAGGGGGGCACAGATACGCAGTATTTT,CASSLQGGTDTQYF
TRBJ1-3,-,TRBV30,-,15,TGTGCCTGGAGTCGAGACAGTATCTCTGGAAACACCATATATTTT,CAWSRDSISGNTIYF
TRBJ1-5,TRBD1,TRBV18,once,15,TGTGCCAGCTCCCTTGACAGGGGTGGCAATCAGCCCCAGCATTTT,CASSLDRGGNQPQHF
TRBJ1-2,-,TRBV7-6,-,15,TGTGCCAGCAGCTTGTCCTTGGGGGCAGGGTATGGCTACACCTTC,CASSLSLGAGYGYTF
TRBJ2-1,-,TRBV6-5,-,14,TGTGCCAGCAGTGCCCCAACTTCACGGGTTGAATGGTTCTTC,CASSAPTSRVEWFF
TRBJ2-2,-,TRBV6-6,once,15,TGTGCCAGCATGATGGCATACCCGAACACCGGGGAGCTGTTTTTT,CASMMAYPNTGELFF
TRBJ2-2,TRBD2,TRBV28,-,22,TGTGCCAGCAGTCCACTAGCGGGAGATCCCGATCGGTTTGGGAGTAGCACCGGGGAGCTGTTTTTT,CASSPLAGDPDRFGSSTGELFF
TRBJ1-4,TRBD1,TRBV2,-,14,TGTGCCAGCAGAAACAGGGGGCAGTGGGAAAAACTGTTTTTT,CASRNRGQWEKLFF
TRBJ2-1,-,TRBV30,once,12,TGTGCCTGGGCGGACAGTTACAATGAGCAGTTCTTC,CAWADSYNEQFF
TRBJ2-3,-,TRBV9,-,16,TGTGCCAGCAGCGTAGCTTGGGAGGAGGGTTTGGATACGCAGTATTTT,CASSVAWEEGLDTQYF
TRBJ1-4,-,TRBV6-5,-,14,TGTGCCAGCAGCTCGGGACACCAAACTGAAAAACTGTTTTTT,CASSSGHQTEKLFF
TRBJ1-5,TRBD1,TRBV6-1,-,14,TGTGCCAGCAGCCGCGGGACAGGGGTCCAGCCCCAGCATTTT,CASSRGTGVQPQHF
TRBJ2-7,-,TRBV7-9,-,14,TGTGCCAGCAGCTTAGGAGGTGGGTCGGGCGAGCAGTACTTC,CASSLGGGSGEQYF
TRBJ2-3,-,TRBV6-5,few,14,TGTGCCAGCAGTTACCGCGGGGCCACAGATACGCAGTATTTT,CASSYRGATDTQYF
TRBJ1-1,-,TRBV5-6,-,15,TGTGCCAGCAGCACGGACTTAAGTAAAGCGGATGAAGCTTTCTTT,CASSTDLSKADEAFF
TRBJ1-5,TRBD1,TRBV28,once,17,TGTGCCAGCGGGACCGGGACAGCCGAATTTAGCAATCAGCCCCAGCATTTT,CASGTGTAEFSNQPQHF
TRBJ2-2,-,TRBV6-5,-,15,TGTGCCAGCGGAAGGGGGAACGTGAGGACCGGGGAGCTGTTTTTT,CASGRGNVRTGELFF
TRBJ2-5,-,TRBV2,-,14,TGTGCCAGCAGTGAACGGGAGTACCAAGAGACCCAGTACTTC,CASSEREYQETQYF
TRBJ2-2,-,TRBV7-9,-,15,TGTGCCAGCAGCTTAGTGATACAGGTGAACGGGGAGCTGTTTTTT,CASSLVIQVNGELFF
TRBJ1-2,TRBD1,TRBV19,-,18,TGTGCCAGTAGCCGGCCAGGGACAGGGGGCGATGCCTCAAGCGGCTACACCTTC,CASSRPGTGGDASSGYTF
TRBJ2-3,-,TRBV7-2,few,12,TGTGCCAGCAGCTCCGTCTTCGATACGCAGTATTTT,CASSSVFDTQYF
TRBJ1-6,-,TRBV5-6,-,15,TGTGCCAGCAGCTCACGACAGGAGTATAATTCACCCCTCCACTTT,CASSSRQEYNSPLHF
TRBJ2-3,TRBD2,TRBV29-1,-,15,TGCAGCGTTGGCCTCTACGGGACTAGCCCTGATACGCAGTATTTT,CSVGLYGTSPDTQYF
TRBJ2-3,TRBD2,TRBV15,-,15,TGTGCCACCGGACCGGGACTAGGGGCCACAGATACGCAGTATTTT,CATGPGLGATDTQYF
TRBJ2-7,-,TRBV6-1,few,14,TGTGCCAGCAGTGAAGTCGCGGCTTCCTACGAGCAGTACTTC,CASSEVAASYEQYF
TRBJ2-5,-,TRBV30,-,12,TGTGCCTGGTCAGGGTCGGCAGAGACCCAGTACTTC,CAWSGSAETQYF